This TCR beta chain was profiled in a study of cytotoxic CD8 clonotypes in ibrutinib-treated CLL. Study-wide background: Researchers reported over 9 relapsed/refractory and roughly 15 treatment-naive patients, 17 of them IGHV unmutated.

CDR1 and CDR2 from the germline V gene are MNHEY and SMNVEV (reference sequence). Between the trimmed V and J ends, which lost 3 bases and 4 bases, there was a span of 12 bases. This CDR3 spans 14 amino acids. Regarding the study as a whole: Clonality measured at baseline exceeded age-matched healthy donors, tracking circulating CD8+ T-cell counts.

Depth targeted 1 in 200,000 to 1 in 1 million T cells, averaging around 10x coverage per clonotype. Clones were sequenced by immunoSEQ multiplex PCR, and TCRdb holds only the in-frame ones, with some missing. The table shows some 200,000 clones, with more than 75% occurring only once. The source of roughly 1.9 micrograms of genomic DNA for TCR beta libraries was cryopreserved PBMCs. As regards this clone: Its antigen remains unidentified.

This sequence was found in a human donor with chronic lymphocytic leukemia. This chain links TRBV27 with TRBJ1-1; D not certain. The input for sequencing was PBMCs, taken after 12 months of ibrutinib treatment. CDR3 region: CASSFRGPGTEAFF. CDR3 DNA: TGTGCCAGCAGTTTCCGAGGGCCGGGCACTGAAGCTTTCTTT.